These T cell receptor beta chains were read from a single sample in a study of blood T cell repertoires in COVID-19. Measured with immunoSEQ multiplex PCR; TCRdb has only the in-frame clones, and not every one. The sample yields 200,000 to 300,000 clones, 88% seen once. Source material: peripheral blood. These receptors all come from a man aged 60 to 69 who had recovered from COVID-19. CDR3s include the opening cysteine and the closing phenylalanine or tryptophan. A D gene is named only where the DNA matches it firmly. Clone size, where shown, is once, few, many, or a class for clones that have expanded.

V gene	D gene	clone size	J gene	CDR3 DNA	CDR3 protein
TRBV9	TRBD1	.	TRBJ1-1	TGTGCCAGCAGCACAATGACAGGGACCACTGAAGCTTTCTTT	CASSTMTGTTEAFF
TRBV10-2	TRBD1	.	TRBJ1-5	TGCGCCAGCAGGATAGGGGGCAGTCTCACTCTGGCCCAGCATTTT	CASRIGGSLTLAQHF
TRBV4-2	TRBD1	.	TRBJ1-6	TGTGCCAGCAGCCAAGCTCCCACAGGGGGCGGTGGTTCACCCCTCCACTTT	CASSQAPTGGGGSPLHF
TRBV19	TRBD2	.	TRBJ2-5	TGTGCCACGTCGAGCGGGGGAATCCAAGAGACCCAGTACTTC	CATSSGGIQETQYF
TRBV5-6	.	.	TRBJ2-2	TGTGCCAGCAGACCCAGAGTTGGGGGCAGTGGCACCGGGGAGCTGTTTTTT	CASRPRVGGSGTGELFF
TRBV5-1	.	.	TRBJ1-2	TGCGCCAGCAGCCAGACCGGGACAACGTATGGCTACACCTTC	CASSQTGTTYGYTF
TRBV6-2/TRBV6-3	.	.	TRBJ2-7	TGTGCCAGCAGTTACTCCTCCAGGACCTACGAGCAGTACTTC	CASSYSSRTYEQYF
TRBV4-1	TRBD2	.	TRBJ2-2	TGCGCCAGCGACGCAAGCCAGGCGGGGGCGAACACCGGGGAGCTGTTTTTT	CASDASQAGANTGELFF
TRBV13	TRBD2	.	TRBJ2-1	TGTGCCAGCAGCTTGGGACTAGCGAACCATGAGCAGTTCTTC	CASSLGLANHEQFF
TRBV19	.	.	TRBJ2-1	TGTGCCAGTAGTACGCAGGGCGGTTACTACAATGAGCAGTTCTTC	CASSTQGGYYNEQFF
TRBV30	TRBD1	.	TRBJ1-1	TGTGCCTGGGGAAACAGGGGGCAAGTCGGTAACACTGAAGCTTTCTTT	CAWGNRGQVGNTEAFF
TRBV5-1	.	.	TRBJ2-5	TGCGCCAGCAGCTTGGTTCCAGGGGCATCAGAGACCCAGTACTTC	CASSLVPGASETQYF
TRBV9	TRBD2	.	TRBJ2-1	TGTGCCAGCAGCCCGAGGACTAGCGGATACAATGAGCAGTTCTTC	CASSPRTSGYNEQFF
TRBV21-1	.	.	TRBJ2-4	TGTGCCAGCAGCATCCAGGGACTAGCCAAAAACATTCAGTACTTC	CASSIQGLAKNIQYF
TRBV18	TRBD1	.	TRBJ1-5	TGTGCCAGCTCACGGACAGGGGGTGATACTAGCAATCAGCCCCAGCATTTT	CASSRTGGDTSNQPQHF
TRBV3-1/TRBV3-2	.	.	TRBJ2-1	TGTGCCAGCAGCCAAGATACCCAGGGTCGAACGGGGCAGTTCTTC	CASSQDTQGRTGQFF
TRBV10-3	TRBD2	.	TRBJ2-3	TGTGCCATCAGTGGGCTGACTAGCGGGGGGGCCCTTAGCACAGATACGCAGTATTTT	CAISGLTSGGALSTDTQYF
TRBV5-1	TRBD1	.	TRBJ1-2	TGCGCCAGCAGCCCTGGGACAGTGGACTATGGCTACACCTTC	CASSPGTVDYGYTF
TRBV5-1	TRBD2	few	TRBJ2-7	TGCGCCAGCAGCCTATCACTAGCGGGGGGTTCCTACGAGCAGTACTTC	CASSLSLAGGSYEQYF
TRBV20-1	.	.	TRBJ1-5	TGCAGTGCTAGTCAGGTCGGCTATAGCAATCAGCCCCAGCATTTT	CSASQVGYSNQPQHF
TRBV7-6	.	once	TRBJ2-1	TGTGCCAGCAGCTTAGTATTAGGGCAGGGATCCCATGAGCAGTTCTTC	CASSLVLGQGSHEQFF
TRBV10-3	TRBD2	once	TRBJ2-1	TGTGCCATCAGTGAGTCGGAGGGACTATTCAATGAGCAGTTCTTC	CAISESEGLFNEQFF
TRBV27	.	.	TRBJ1-6	TGTGCCAGCAGTGCCTCTCCTAGAACCTCCTATAATTCACCCCTCCACTTT	CASSASPRTSYNSPLHF
TRBV29-1	TRBD2	.	TRBJ2-1	TGCAGCGTTGAAGATCGGCGGGGGGGCCGGAATGAGCAGTTCTTC	CSVEDRRGGRNEQFF
TRBV9	.	.	TRBJ2-3	TGTGCCAGCAGCGGAGCTGGGAGCCCGTATTTT	CASSGAGSPYF
TRBV11-3	.	.	TRBJ2-3	TGTGCCAGCAGCTTAACGTTTGCGGGGGATACGCAGTATTTT	CASSLTFAGDTQYF
TRBV6-1	TRBD1	.	TRBJ2-7	TGTGCCAGCAGTGAAGGACAGGGGGCTTTCCCGCCCCCGAGGTACGAGCAGTACTTC	CASSEGQGAFPPPRYEQYF
TRBV5-5	.	many	TRBJ1-1	TGTGCCAGCAGCTTGTTCGCGCAAATGAACACTGAAGCTTTCTTT	CASSLFAQMNTEAFF
TRBV7-9	.	few	TRBJ1-4	TGTGCCAGCAGCTTAGGACAGGCAACTAATGAAAAACTGTTTTTT	CASSLGQATNEKLFF
TRBV6-5	TRBD1	.	TRBJ1-2	TGTGCCAGCAGTCCGCGGACAGGGGACTATGGCTACACCTTC	CASSPRTGDYGYTF
TRBV6-1	TRBD1	.	TRBJ1-6	TGTGCCAGCAGTCTGCAGGGGGCTGATTCACCCCTCCACTTT	CASSLQGADSPLHF
TRBV5-1	TRBD2	.	TRBJ2-5	TGCGCCAGCAGCTTGGGTAGCGGGGGGCAAGAGACCCAGTACTTC	CASSLGSGGQETQYF
TRBV15	TRBD1	.	TRBJ2-5	TGTGCCACCAGCAGAGGACAGGGAACAGAGACCCAGTACTTC	CATSRGQGTETQYF
TRBV19	.	once	TRBJ1-5	TGTGCCAGTAGTGAGACAGTTCAGCCCCAGCATTTT	CASSETVQPQHF
TRBV6-2/TRBV6-3	TRBD2	.	TRBJ2-1	TGTGCCAGCAGTTACTGGCTAGCGGGGGGACACTCCTACAATGAGCAGTTCTTC	CASSYWLAGGHSYNEQFF
TRBV21-1	.	.	TRBJ2-7	TGTGCCAGCAGCATCCTGACAGATTCCTACGAGCAGTACTTC	CASSILTDSYEQYF
TRBV6-5	.	.	TRBJ1-3	TGTGCCAGCAGTTATCGGGGAGGTGGAAACACCATATATTTT	CASSYRGGGNTIYF
TRBV6-5	.	once	TRBJ1-4	TGTGCCAGCAGTTATATCGGGACTAATGAAAAACTGTTTTTT	CASSYIGTNEKLFF
TRBV13	TRBD2	.	TRBJ2-5	TGTGCCAGCACCACGGGGGGGACGTACCAAGAGACCCAGTACTTC	CASTTGGTYQETQYF
TRBV11-3	TRBD2	once	TRBJ2-3	TGTGCCAGCAGCCCGGGGGGGCCGCAGTATTTT	CASSPGGPQYF
TRBV5-1	.	.	TRBJ2-3	TGCGCCAGCAATCGAGAGGGCCACACAGATACGCAGTATTTT	CASNREGHTDTQYF
TRBV11-3	TRBD1	.	TRBJ2-1	TGTGCCAGCAGCTTATGGCAGGGGGCAAATGAGCAGTTCTTC	CASSLWQGANEQFF
TRBV30	TRBD2	.	TRBJ2-4	TGTGCCTGGAGTGTGGAGCGGGGGTCCAAAAACATTCAGTACTTC	CAWSVERGSKNIQYF
TRBV11-1	TRBD2	.	TRBJ2-3	TGTGCCAGCAGCTTGGGGACTAGCGGCACAGATACGCAGTATTTT	CASSLGTSGTDTQYF
TRBV5-5	.	once	TRBJ1-5	TGTGCCAGCAGTCGGGAGGTGAACAGCAATCAGCCCCAGCATTTT	CASSREVNSNQPQHF
TRBV9	TRBD2	.	TRBJ2-1	TGTGCCAGCAGCGTAGCTAGCGGGGGGGGACAGCACAATGAGCAGTTCTTC	CASSVASGGGQHNEQFF
TRBV5-4	.	.	TRBJ1-1	TGTGCCAGCAGCTTGGAAGGCAGGCATATGAACACTGAAGCTTTCTTT	CASSLEGRHMNTEAFF
TRBV5-1	.	.	TRBJ2-7	TGCGCCAGCAGCGGGAGCATTACCTACGAGCAGTACTTC	CASSGSITYEQYF
TRBV29-1	.	.	TRBJ2-6	TGCAGCGTTGAAGCCAGGGCTCGGCCTGGGGCCAACGTCCTGACTTTC	CSVEARARPGANVLTF
TRBV11-2	TRBD1	.	TRBJ2-7	TGTGCCAGCAGCCTAGGACAGGGATGGGAGCAGTACTTC	CASSLGQGWEQYF
TRBV19	TRBD1	.	TRBJ1-6	TGTGCCAGTACCCAGGGACAGGTCCATTCACCCCTCCACTTT	CASTQGQVHSPLHF
TRBV6-6	TRBD2	.	TRBJ2-7	TGTGCCAGCAAAGTTACCGGGGGGGGCGAGCAGTACTTC	CASKVTGGGEQYF
TRBV7-2	.	once	TRBJ2-4	TGTGCCAGCAGCTCCAAGGACCCTGGGAGCAAGAACATTCAGTACTTC	CASSSKDPGSKNIQYF
TRBV9	.	.	TRBJ1-5	TGTGCCAGCAGCGTCAGTTTTGGGAACTCTAGGACGGGGAATAATCAGCCCCAGCATTTT	CASSVSFGNSRTGNNQPQHF